These 13 T cell receptor beta chains were sequenced from one sample in a study of blood T cell repertoires in COVID-19. Profiled with immunoSEQ multiplex PCR; TCRdb holds only in-frame clones, not every one. This table holds 100,000 or so clones, around 88% found once. The sequencing sample was made of peripheral blood. These receptors originate from a man aged 60 to 69 with acute or convalescent COVID-19.

The chain uses TRBV7-2 and TRBJ2-7; 9 bases fit TRBD1. CDR1 and CDR2 from the germline V gene are SGHTA and FQGNSA. The CDR3 extends over 14 amino acids. The J segment lost 3 bases and the V segment lost 8 bases, leaving 8 bases of the junction unmatched. The CDR3 nucleotides read TGTGCCAGCGGCCAACCGGGACAGGGCTACGAGCAGTACTTC. Protein product: CASGQPGQGYEQYF.

The rearrangement joins TRBV4-1 to TRBJ1-3, with D unresolved. V lost 0 bases to trimming and J lost 1 base, with 7 bases between them. The CDR3 is 15 residues long. Germline V lookup: CDR1 MGHRA, CDR2 YSYEKL. CDR3 protein: CASSQEQYSGNTIYF. CDR3 coding DNA: TGCGCCAGCAGCCAAGAACAGTATTCTGGAAACACCATATATTTT.

This clone appeared a single time. V is TRBV21-1 and J is TRBJ1-2; the table calls TRBD1, which could not be checked here. TRBV21-1 is assigned pseudogene status. CDR3 length: 14 amino acids. The CDR3 region has the DNA TGTGCCAGCAGCAACACAGCTTCCTCCTATGGCTACACCTTC. Its protein product is CASSNTASSYGYTF.

Ten or more counts support this clone. The chain joins TRBV3-1 (or the pseudogene TRBV3-2) to TRBJ1-2, with 8 positions matching TRBD1. The ends lost 3 bases at V and 1 base at J; junction bases unmatched: 10. This CDR3 region has 17 residues. Looked up from germline, CDR1 is LGHDT and CDR2 is YNNKEL (reference sequence). Written as DNA, the CDR3 is TGTGCCAGCAGCCACACCGGGACAGGCCTTTTTAACTATGGCTACACCTTC. This translates into CASSHTGTGLFNYGYTF.

This rearrangement joins TRBV6-5 to TRBJ2-4; TRBD2 matches at 10 bases. V dropped 6 bases and J dropped 8; count of bases not matched to a gene: 10. CDR1 is MNHEY and CDR2 is SVGAGI in the germline V gene. The CDR3 totals 15 residues. The CDR3 bases are TGTGCCAGCAGGGCAGGGACTAGCGAGAGATACATTCAGTACTTC. This sequence encodes CASRAGTSERYIQYF.

In regard to this clone: This sample also contains other DNA sequences that code for the same CDR3. This chain uses TRBV18 with TRBJ2-7, with D possibly matching TRBD2 (6 bases). Trimming left V 3 bases short and J 3 bases short, with 6 bases between. There are 12 residues in the CDR3. Germline V gives CDR1 KGHSH, CDR2 LQKENI. In DNA, the CDR3 is TGTGCCAGCTCACCGGGGGGCTACGAGCAGTACTTC. Translation gives CASSPGGYEQYF.

Written as DNA, the CDR3 is TGTGCCAGCAGCTCGAGCGGGGGGCGCTACTACGAGCAGTACTTC. Translation: CASSSSGGRYYEQYF. The chain recombines TRBV7-2 with TRBJ2-7; 9 bases align to TRBD2. The CDR3 length is 15 residues. The germline V gene encodes CDR1 SGHTA and CDR2 FQGNSA. J lost 3 bases, V lost 4 bases, and 7 bases had no gene match.

CDR3 residues: CAWSAQGLDGYTF. Written as DNA, the CDR3 is TGTGCCTGGAGCGCCCAGGGTCTAGATGGCTACACCTTC. The genes are TRBV30 and TRBJ1-2; tentative D call: TRBD1 (5 bases). Germline loops: CDR1 GTSNPN, CDR2 SVGIG (reference sequence). This CDR3 has 13 amino acids. Between the trimmed V and J ends, which lost 3 bases and 6 bases, there was a span of 14 bases. Drawing the rest from reference TRBV30 and TRBJ1-2, the complete variable domain is SQTIHQWPATLVQPVGSPLSLECTVEGTSNPNLYWYRQAAGRGLQLLFYSVGIGQISSEVPQNLSASRPQDRQFILSSKKLLLSDSGFYLCAWSAQGLDGYTFGSGTRLTVV.

This clone occurred once. The chain combines TRBV2 with TRBJ1-5, with 9 bases matching TRBD1. The J segment lost 1 base and the V segment lost 8 bases, leaving 6 bases of the junction unmatched. The CDR3 runs to 15 residues. Germline CDR1 and CDR2: SNHLY and FYNNEI. CDR3 sequence: CASQSGTGSNQPQHF. The CDR3 nucleotides read TGTGCCAGCCAGTCCGGGACAGGGAGCAATCAGCCCCAGCATTTT.

The V call is TRBV12-3 or TRBV12-4, the J call TRBJ2-5; 7 nucleotides align to TRBD2. The CDR3 contains 13 residues. The J segment lost 7 bases and the V segment lost 0 bases, leaving 2 bases of the junction unmatched. The CDR3 reads CASSLAGGGTQYF. In DNA form, the CDR3 reads TGTGCCAGCAGTTTAGCAGGCGGGGGGACCCAGTACTTC.

The V call is TRBV7-2, the J call TRBJ1-5; D remains ambiguous. The ends were cut back, 2 bases at V and 4 bases at J, with 15 bases in the middle. This CDR3 spans 16 amino acids. CDR1 SGHTA and CDR2 FQGNSA come from the germline V gene. DNA of the CDR3: TGTGCCAGCAGCTTAATGGTGGCGGGGAGGAATCAGCCCCAGCATTTT. Protein product: CASSLMVAGRNQPQHF. The complete variable domain, with remaining parts taken from reference TRBV7-2 and TRBJ1-5, reads GAGVSQSPSNKVTEKGKDVELRCDPISGHTALYWYRQSLGQGLEFLIYFQGNSAPDKSGLPSDRFSAERTGGSVSTLTIQRTQQEDSAVYLCASSLMVAGRNQPQHFGDGTRLSIL.

The chain is built from TRBV19 and TRBJ1-5; D gene uncertain. CDR3 length: 13 amino acids. Deletions cut 6 bases from V and 7 bases from J, with 13 bases between. Per germline, CDR1 LNHDA and CDR2 SQIVND (reference sequence). CDR3 nucleotides: TGTGCCAGTAGCCCGGACGCGGGACAGCCCCAGCATTTT. This translates into CASSPDAGQPQHF. Full variable domain (missing parts from reference TRBV19 and TRBJ1-5): DGGITQSPKYLFRKEGQNVTLSCEQNLNHDAMYWYRQDPGQGLRLIYYSQIVNDFQKGDIAEGYSVSREKKESFPLTVTSAQKNPTAFYLCASSPDAGQPQHFGDGTRLSIL.

The chain links TRBV4-1 to TRBJ2-1; D remains unclear. The CDR3 loop spans 15 amino acids. Germline-derived CDR1 and CDR2 are MGHRA and YSYEKL. V was cut by 1 base and J by 4 bases, with 11 bases left in between. This CDR3 reads CASSQGLVSYNEQFF. The CDR3 DNA sequence: TGCGCCAGCAGCCAAGGGCTAGTCTCGTACAATGAGCAGTTCTTC.